One and the same sample provided the 31 T cell receptor beta chains below, sequenced in a study of vaccination and CD4 T cells after COVID-19 (dated by TCRdb to 2022 to 2024). The treatment or condition label, read with the paper, signifies: roughly 10-day PBMC culture with coronavirus spike peptide pools or control peptides (ViraFEST assay). Their antigen targets remain unknown. The library came from PCR. The sequencer was an Illumina iSeq 100. TCR sequencing of DNA from cultured CD4+ T cells used the Oncomine TCR Beta short-read assay at the Johns Hopkins FTIC core. Using fastp at Q25 and MiXCR, TCRdb reprocessed the public reads and kept productive beta chains. Each record represents a unique CDR3 protein, reported with the most common genes and DNA among its rows. The sample yields some 15,000 distinct CDR3 sequences; 63% were counted once. 12% of the sample rests with the top ten. The specimen was CD4+ T cells from blood, cultured in vitro. The receptors were gathered from a human donor who had recovered from COVID-19.

In this sample, this clonotype turned up a few times. V usage is TRBV10-1 and J usage is TRBJ1-5; maybe TRBD1 (5 bases). The CDR3 sequence is 12 residues long. Trimming left V 6 bases short and J 8 bases short, with 11 bases between. In germline, CDR1 is WNHNN, CDR2 SYGVQD (reference sequence). CDR3 sequence reads: CASSSGREPQHF. CDR3 DNA sequence: TGCGCCAGCAGCTCAGGGAGGGAGCCCCAGCATTTT.

This clonotype has only a few counts. This chain uses TRBV7-2 with TRBJ2-1; TRBD2 matches at 11 bases. Trimming at V came to 6 bases and at J to 8 bases, leaving 6 bases not matched to a gene. The CDR3 totals 14 residues. Germline loops: CDR1 SGHTA, CDR2 FQGNSA. CDR3 sequence: CASSTSGSWHEQFF. In DNA form, the CDR3 reads TGTGCCAGCAGTACTAGCGGGAGCTGGCATGAGCAGTTCTTC.

The rearrangement uses TRBV7-9 and TRBJ2-1; no reliable D call. Trimming stripped 0 bases from V and 2 bases from J, with 5 bases between. This CDR3 region has 14 residues. Germline V gene data show CDR1 as SEHNR and CDR2 as FQNEAQ (reference sequence). CDR3: CASSLADAYNEQFF. In nucleotides, the CDR3 is TGTGCCAGCAGCTTAGCCGACGCCTACAATGAGCAGTTCTTC.

This clonotype came up a few times. The rearrangement uses TRBV15 and TRBJ2-3; TRBD2 is a possible D gene (6 bases). Germline V gene lookup returns CDR1 LNHNV and CDR2 YYDKDF (reference sequence). The CDR3 loop spans 13 amino acids. Trimming shortened V by 0 bases and J by 6 bases, and 7 bases separated the two germline ends. The CDR3 spells CATSRDRGDTQYF. The CDR3 nucleotides are TGTGCCACCAGCAGAGATCGGGGGGATACGCAGTATTTT. The full variable domain, with the rest looked up from reference TRBV15 and TRBJ2-3, is DAMVIQNPRYQVTQFGKPVTLSCSQTLNHNVMYWYQQKSSQAPKLLFHYYDKDFNNEADTPDNFQSRRPNTSFCFLDIRSPGLGDTAMYLCATSRDRGDTQYFGPGTRLTVL.

This clonotype came up once. The chain uses TRBV24-1 and TRBJ2-3; weak D call: TRBD1 (5 bases). V shed 2 bases and J shed 2 bases, with 19 bases lying between them. The CDR3 runs to 18 residues. Germline CDR1 KGHDR, CDR2 SFDVKD. DNA of the CDR3: TGTGCCACCAGTGATTGGCAGGGCTCTGGGCTAAACACAGATACGCAGTATTTT. It translates to CATSDWQGSGLNTDTQYF.

The genes are TRBV20-1 and TRBJ2-1; D possibly corresponds to TRBD2 (5 bases). Germline-derived CDR1 and CDR2 are DFQATT and SNEGSKA (reference sequence). Trimming removed 1 base from V and 6 bases from J, with 22 bases in between. The CDR3 runs to 17 residues. For the CDR3, the DNA is TGCAGTGCTAGAGTACCTCTCCGGTCCACGAGCGGCAATGAGCAGTTCTTC. Amino acids: CSARVPLRSTSGNEQFF.

The chain joins TRBV6-4 to TRBJ1-2, with D possibly being TRBD1 (5 bases). Germline V gene data show CDR1 as MRHNA and CDR2 as SNTAGT. The CDR3 contains 15 residues. V was cut by 6 bases and J by 2 bases, with 16 bases left in between. This CDR3 is CASSDTGTLNYGYTF. The CDR3 nucleotides are TGTGCCAGCAGCGACACCGGGACTCTGAACTATGGCTACACCTTC.

The rearrangement joins TRBV27 to TRBJ1-2; TRBD1 agrees at 10 bases. From germline, CDR1 is MNHEY and CDR2 SMNVEV (reference sequence). The CDR3 runs 20 residues. V shed 5 bases, J shed 2 bases, and the junction held 20 bases outside the gene matches. CDR3 loop: CASSPPESGTGVRKNYGYTF. As DNA, the CDR3 is TGTGCCAGCAGTCCCCCGGAGTCCGGGACAGGGGTCAGAAAGAACTATGGCTACACCTTC.

The J gene is TRBJ2-5, the V gene TRBV20-1; D gene ambiguous. Germline V lookup: CDR1 DFQATT, CDR2 SNEGSKA (reference sequence). The V and J ends lost 0 bases and 4 bases respectively, with 12 bases between them. CDR3 length equals 14 residues. CDR3 bases: TGCAGTGCTAGAGATCGGTTCTGGCGAGAGACCCAGTACTTC. It specifies CSARDRFWRETQYF.

V gene TRBV20-1 combines with J gene TRBJ2-1; D may be TRBD1 or TRBD2 (5 bases each). The ends were cut back, 0 bases at V and 4 bases at J, with 10 bases in the middle. Germline CDR1 DFQATT, CDR2 SNEGSKA (reference sequence). The CDR3 spans 14 residues. The CDR3 here is CSARDRGRYNEQFF. CDR3 nucleotides: TGCAGTGCTAGAGATCGGGGCAGGTACAATGAGCAGTTCTTC.

V gene TRBV6-1 combines with J gene TRBJ1-6; D possibly corresponds to TRBD1 (5 bases). V lost 3 bases and J 7 bases, leaving 13 bases between the germline ends. Per the germline V gene, CDR1 is MNHNS and CDR2 is SASEGT. This CDR3 has 15 residues. Here the CDR3 reads CASSERDGRNSPLHF. The CDR3 nucleotides are TGTGCCAGCAGTGAGAGGGACGGCCGAAATTCACCCCTCCACTTT.

This chain links TRBV7-9 with TRBJ2-3, with 7 bases aligning to TRBD2. The CDR3 totals 13 residues. Trimming took 5 bases from V and 3 from J; bases not matched to a gene: 2. Germline V gene data show CDR1 as SEHNR and CDR2 as FQNEAQ (reference sequence). This CDR3 reads CASSLGRTDTQYF. CDR3 in DNA: TGTGCCAGCAGCCTCGGGAGGACAGATACGCAGTATTTT.

The V gene is TRBV15, the J gene TRBJ2-7; 9 bases agree with TRBD2. The CDR3 length is 15 residues. Trimming cost V 5 bases and J 3 bases; bases outside gene matches: 8. The V gene's germline CDR1 is LNHNV and CDR2 YYDKDF (reference sequence). CDR3 residues: CATSSVRTSVYEQYF. The CDR3 DNA follows: TGTGCCACCAGCTCTGTAAGGACTAGCGTCTACGAGCAGTACTTC.

The CDR3 sequence is CASSYETGVGNQPQHF. In DNA, the CDR3 is TGTGCCAGCAGTTACGAGACAGGGGTGGGCAATCAGCCCCAGCATTTT. The V and J genes are TRBV6-5 and TRBJ1-5; 8 positions match TRBD1. Trimming removed 2 bases from V and 2 bases from J; junction bases left unmatched: 5. In germline, CDR1 is MNHEY, CDR2 SVGAGI. The CDR3 loop spans 16 amino acids.

V is TRBV20-1 and J is TRBJ2-7; no definite D call. This CDR3 is 13 amino acids long. The germline gives CDR1 DFQATT, CDR2 SNEGSKA (reference sequence). Between the trimmed V and J ends, which lost 6 bases and 1 base, there was a span of 13 bases. The CDR3 spells CSAQLPPSYEQYF. The CDR3 DNA reads as TGCAGTGCGCAACTACCACCATCCTACGAGCAGTACTTC.

J is TRBJ1-1 and V is TRBV20-1; 9 bases map to TRBD1. From germline, CDR1 is DFQATT and CDR2 SNEGSKA (reference sequence). Unmatched junction bases numbered 18, after V lost 5 bases and J lost 14 bases. The CDR3 covers 14 residues. CDR3 in amino acids: CSAPPGTGTFQAFF. CDR3 coding DNA: TGCAGTGCTCCCCCCGGGACAGGGACCTTTCAGGCATTCTTT.

The chain links TRBV20-1 to TRBJ1-1, with D unresolved. The germline V gene has CDR1 DFQATT and CDR2 SNEGSKA (reference sequence). The ends were cut back, 4 bases at V and 5 bases at J, with 8 bases in the middle. The CDR3 totals 11 residues. CDR3 sequence (DNA): TGCAGTGCTACGGAGTATACTGAAGCTTTCTTT. This codes for CSATEYTEAFF.

The V gene is TRBV11-3, the J gene TRBJ1-2, with D unclear. Looked up from germline, CDR1 is SGHNT and CDR2 is YENEEA. This CDR3 comprises 18 residues. V lost 0 bases and J 0 bases, leaving 17 bases between the germline ends. The CDR3 loop reads CASSLERWSADTNYGYTF. As DNA, the CDR3 is TGTGCCAGCAGCTTAGAACGCTGGTCGGCGGATACTAACTATGGCTACACCTTC.

The rearrangement links TRBV7-8 to TRBJ2-7; D is perhaps TRBD1 (6 bases). The CDR3 sequence is 14 residues long. CDR1 and CDR2 from the germline V gene are SGHVS and FQNEAQ. The germline V and J ends were trimmed by 5 bases and 7 bases, with 18 bases remaining between them. The CDR3 DNA reads TGTGCCAGCAGCGGACACAGGGATGTGAGTGAGCAGTACTTC. Protein: CASSGHRDVSEQYF.

The rearrangement uses TRBV10-1 and TRBJ2-7, with TRBD1 matching 11 bases. This CDR3 has 15 residues. The germline CDR1 and CDR2 sequences are WNHNN and SYGVQD (reference sequence). V lost 3 bases to trimming and J lost 2 bases; unmatched junction nucleotides: 3. The CDR3 DNA is TGCGCCAGCAGTGATGGGACAGGGGGTGCCTACGAGCAGTACTTC. Residues: CASSDGTGGAYEQYF.

This chain links TRBV7-8 with TRBJ1-5; no definite D call. This CDR3 region has 16 residues. Trimming shortened V by 0 bases and J by 0 bases, and 9 bases separated the two germline ends. Germline V gene lookup returns CDR1 SGHVS and CDR2 FQNEAQ. CDR3 sequence: CASSLARAASNQPQHF. The CDR3 nucleotides are TGTGCCAGCAGCTTAGCGAGGGCAGCTAGCAATCAGCCCCAGCATTTT.

V usage is TRBV7-2 and J usage is TRBJ2-2; no firm D call. Trimming took 7 bases from V and 12 from J, leaving 18 bases between them. This CDR3 has 13 residues. The V gene's germline CDR1 is SGHTA and CDR2 FQGNSA. This CDR3 reads CASIPRPSKQLFF. CDR3 sequence (DNA): TGTGCCAGCATTCCCCGGCCCTCGAAACAGCTGTTTTTT. The variable domain in full, with the rest retrieved from reference TRBV7-2 and TRBJ2-2, is GAGVSQSPSNKVTEKGKDVELRCDPISGHTALYWYRQSLGQGLEFLIYFQGNSAPDKSGLPSDRFSAERTGGSVSTLTIQRTQQEDSAVYLCASIPRPSKQLFFGEGSRLTVL.

The rearrangement uses TRBV20-1 and TRBJ2-1; no firm D call. The germline gives CDR1 DFQATT, CDR2 SNEGSKA (reference sequence). Deletions cut 3 bases from V and 6 bases from J, with 21 bases between. The CDR3 is made up of 16 amino acids. CDR3 sequence reads: CSARLPSSRRRNEQFF. The CDR3 DNA sequence: TGCAGTGCTAGGCTCCCATCCTCGCGAAGACGCAATGAGCAGTTCTTC.

The J gene is TRBJ1-1, the V gene TRBV20-1; 7 bases fit TRBD1. Germline assignment: CDR1 DFQATT and CDR2 SNEGSKA (reference sequence). V lost 1 base to trimming and J lost 2 bases; unmatched junction nucleotides: 4. The CDR3 spans 14 residues. CDR3 sequence reads: CSARAGTANTEAFF. CDR3 DNA sequence: TGCAGTGCTAGAGCAGGGACAGCAAACACTGAAGCTTTCTTT.

This clonotype has only a few counts. The chain is built from TRBV6-1 and TRBJ1-6; D ambiguous. The CDR3 is 14 amino acids. V was shortened by 6 bases and J by 6 bases, with 12 bases between the two germline ends. Germline V gives CDR1 MNHNS, CDR2 SASEGT. CDR3 sequence: CASRQTARNSPLHF. CDR3 bases: TGTGCCAGCAGACAAACGGCCCGTAATTCACCCCTCCACTTT.

The chain is built from TRBV7-2 and TRBJ1-2; D ambiguous. The CDR3 length is 13 residues. V lost 1 base and J lost 2, with 5 bases in between. The germline V gene has CDR1 SGHTA and CDR2 FQGNSA. Here the CDR3 DNA reads TGTGCCAGCAGCTTAGTAGGAAACTATGGCTACACCTTC. Translation gives CASSLVGNYGYTF.

By sample fraction, this clonotype is large. CDR3 DNA: TGCAGTGCGTATGGGGACAGGGCCCTCGTTCAGCCCCAGCATTTT. Translating gives CSAYGDRALVQPQHF. The V and J genes are TRBV20-1 and TRBJ1-5; TRBD1 matches 9 bases. The CDR3 totals 15 residues. V shed 6 bases and J 6 bases; nucleotides not matched to a gene: 12. Germline values: CDR1 DFQATT, CDR2 SNEGSKA (reference sequence).

V gene TRBV5-4 combines with J gene TRBJ2-1; TRBD1 matches at 7 bases. Per germline, CDR1 SGHNT and CDR2 YYREEE (reference sequence). The CDR3 runs 13 residues. V shed 4 bases and J 6 bases; nucleotides not matched to a gene: 4. CDR3: CASSEGTVNEQFF. The CDR3 DNA reads as TGTGCCAGCAGCGAAGGGACAGTCAATGAGCAGTTCTTC.

This clonotype is a singleton in its sample. This chain uses TRBV27 with TRBJ1-5; 9 nucleotides match TRBD1. CDR3 length equals 15 residues. Germline V CDR1 and CDR2: MNHEY, SMNVEV (reference sequence). J gave up 2 bases and V 6 bases, and 5 bases lay outside the gene matches. CDR3 DNA: TGTGCCAGCAGGAGACAGGGGGATGGCAATCAGCCCCAGCATTTT. It is translated as CASRRQGDGNQPQHF.

This chain links TRBV2 with TRBJ2-2; tentatively, D is TRBD1 (5 bases). Between the trimmed V and J ends, which lost 7 bases and 6 bases, there was a span of 15 bases. CDR1 and CDR2 (germline): SNHLY, FYNNEI. The CDR3 covers 14 residues. The CDR3: CASIRGLEPGELFF. The CDR3 DNA sequence: TGTGCCAGCATAAGGGGCCTCGAGCCCGGGGAGCTGTTTTTT.

This chain uses TRBV24-1 with TRBJ2-3, with TRBD1 identical over 9 bases. This CDR3 region has 14 residues. Unmatched junction bases numbered 6, after V lost 4 bases and J lost 8 bases. Germline V CDR1 and CDR2: KGHDR, SFDVKD. The CDR3 DNA follows: TGTGCCACCAGTGACCGACAGGGGGTCAGTACGCAGTATTTT. This translates into CATSDRQGVSTQYF.